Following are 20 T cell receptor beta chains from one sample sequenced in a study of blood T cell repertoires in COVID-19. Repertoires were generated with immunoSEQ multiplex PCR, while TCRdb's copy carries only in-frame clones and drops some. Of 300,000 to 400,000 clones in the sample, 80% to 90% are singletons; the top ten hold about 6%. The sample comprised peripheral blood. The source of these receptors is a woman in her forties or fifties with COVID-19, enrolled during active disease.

DNA for the CDR3: TGTGCCATCTCAGGGATAAGGGCGGTGGAACCCCAGCATTTT. Translation: CAISGIRAVEPQHF. The chain links TRBV15 to TRBJ1-5, with D perhaps TRBD1 (5 bases). Between the trimmed V and J ends, which lost 10 bases and 10 bases, there was a span of 23 bases. Germline V gene data show CDR1 as LNHNV and CDR2 as YYDKDF (reference sequence). CDR3 length: 14 residues. Full variable domain (rest looked up from reference TRBV15 and TRBJ1-5): DAMVIQNPRYQVTQFGKPVTLSCSQTLNHNVMYWYQQKSSQAPKLLFHYYDKDFNNEADTPDNFQSRRPNTSFCFLDIRSPGLGDTAMYLCAISGIRAVEPQHFGDGTRLSIL.

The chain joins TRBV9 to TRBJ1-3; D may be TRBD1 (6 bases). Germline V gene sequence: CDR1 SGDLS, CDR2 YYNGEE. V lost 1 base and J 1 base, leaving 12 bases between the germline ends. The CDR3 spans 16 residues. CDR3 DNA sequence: TGTGCCAGCAGCGTATTTATGGACAGTTCTGGAAACACCATATATTTT. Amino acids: CASSVFMDSSGNTIYF. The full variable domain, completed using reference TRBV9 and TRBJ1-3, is DSGVTQTPKHLITATGQRVTLRCSPRSGDLSVYWYQQSLDQGLQFLIQYYNGEERAKGNILERFSAQQFPDLHSELNLSSLELGDSALYFCASSVFMDSSGNTIYFGEGSWLTVV.

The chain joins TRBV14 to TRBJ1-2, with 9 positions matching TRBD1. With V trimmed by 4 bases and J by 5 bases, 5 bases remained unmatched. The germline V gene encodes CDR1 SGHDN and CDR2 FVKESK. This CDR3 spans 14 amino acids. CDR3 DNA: TGTGCCAGCAGCCGCACCGGGACAGGGTATGGCTACACCTTC. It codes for CASSRTGTGYGYTF.

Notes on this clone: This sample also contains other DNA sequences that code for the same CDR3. CDR3 in DNA: TGTGCCAGCAGCTCCGGACAGCCTAATGAAAAACTGTTTTTT. It yields the protein CASSSGQPNEKLFF. V is TRBV5-5 and J is TRBJ1-4; D might be TRBD1 (6 bases). CDR3 length: 14 amino acids. Germline CDR1 reads SGHKS; CDR2 reads YYEKEE (reference sequence). Trimming removed 3 bases from V and 3 bases from J, with 9 bases in between.

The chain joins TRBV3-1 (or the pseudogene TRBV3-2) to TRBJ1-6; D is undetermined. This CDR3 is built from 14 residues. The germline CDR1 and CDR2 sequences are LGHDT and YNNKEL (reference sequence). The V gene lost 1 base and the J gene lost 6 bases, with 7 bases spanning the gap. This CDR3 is CASSQGHINSPLHF. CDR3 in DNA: TGTGCCAGCAGCCAAGGGCACATTAATTCACCCCTCCACTTT.

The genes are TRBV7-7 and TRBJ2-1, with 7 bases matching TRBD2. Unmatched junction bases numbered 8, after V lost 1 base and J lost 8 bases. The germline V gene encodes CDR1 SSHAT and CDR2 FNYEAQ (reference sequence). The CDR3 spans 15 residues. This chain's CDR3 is CASSLDGGGRDEQFF. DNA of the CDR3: TGTGCCAGCAGCTTAGACGGTGGAGGGAGGGATGAGCAGTTCTTC.

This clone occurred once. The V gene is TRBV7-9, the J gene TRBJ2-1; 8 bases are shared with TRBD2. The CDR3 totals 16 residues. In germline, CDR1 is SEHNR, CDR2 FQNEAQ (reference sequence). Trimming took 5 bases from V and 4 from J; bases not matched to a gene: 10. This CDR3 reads CASSRGGLAAYNEQFF. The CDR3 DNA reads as TGTGCCAGCAGCCGCGGGGGGCTAGCGGCATACAATGAGCAGTTCTTC.

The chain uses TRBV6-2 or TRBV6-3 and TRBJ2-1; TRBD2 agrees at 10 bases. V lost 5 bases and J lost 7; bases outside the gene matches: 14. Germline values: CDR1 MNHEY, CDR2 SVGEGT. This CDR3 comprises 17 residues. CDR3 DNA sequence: TGTGCCAGCAGTGCTGTAATAAGCGGGAGGGCCGGTAATGAGCAGTTCTTC. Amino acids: CASSAVISGRAGNEQFF.

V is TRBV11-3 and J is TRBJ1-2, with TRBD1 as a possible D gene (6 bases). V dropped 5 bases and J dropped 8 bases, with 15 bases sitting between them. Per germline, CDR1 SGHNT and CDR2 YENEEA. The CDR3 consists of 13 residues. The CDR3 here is CASSPEGERGYTF. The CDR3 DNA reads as TGTGCCAGCAGCCCAGAGGGGGAGCGGGGCTACACCTTC.

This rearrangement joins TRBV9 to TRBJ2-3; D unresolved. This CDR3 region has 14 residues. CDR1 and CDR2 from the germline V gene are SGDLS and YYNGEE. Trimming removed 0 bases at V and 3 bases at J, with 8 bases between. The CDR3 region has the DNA TGTGCCAGCAGCGTAGCTAGGCCGACAGATACGCAGTATTTT. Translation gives CASSVARPTDTQYF.

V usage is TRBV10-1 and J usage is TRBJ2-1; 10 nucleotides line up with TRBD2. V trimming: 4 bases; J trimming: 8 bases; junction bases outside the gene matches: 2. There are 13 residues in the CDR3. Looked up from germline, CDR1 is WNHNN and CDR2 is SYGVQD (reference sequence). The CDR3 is CASSGGTSDEQFF. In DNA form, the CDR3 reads TGCGCCAGCAGTGGAGGGACTAGCGATGAGCAGTTCTTC.

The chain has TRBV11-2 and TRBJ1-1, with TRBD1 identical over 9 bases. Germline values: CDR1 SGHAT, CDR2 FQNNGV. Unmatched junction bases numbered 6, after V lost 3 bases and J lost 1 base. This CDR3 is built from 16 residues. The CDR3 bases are TGTGCCAGCAGCTTTTATTACAGGGGGCAGAACACTGAAGCTTTCTTT. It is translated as CASSFYYRGQNTEAFF.

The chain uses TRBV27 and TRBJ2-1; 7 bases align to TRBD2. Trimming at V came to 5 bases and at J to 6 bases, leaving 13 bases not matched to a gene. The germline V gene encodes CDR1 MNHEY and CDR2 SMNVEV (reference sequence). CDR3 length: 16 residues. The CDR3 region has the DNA TGTGCCAGCAGTCCCTGGGGAGCGGGGCTACCCAATGAGCAGTTCTTC. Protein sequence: CASSPWGAGLPNEQFF.

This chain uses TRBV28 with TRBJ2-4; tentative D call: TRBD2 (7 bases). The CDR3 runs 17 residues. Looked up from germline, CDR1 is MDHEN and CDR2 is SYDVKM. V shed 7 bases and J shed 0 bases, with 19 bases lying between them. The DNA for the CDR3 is TGTGCCAGCAAGTTCATGGGAGGGGACATAGCCAAAAACATTCAGTACTTC. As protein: CASKFMGGDIAKNIQYF.

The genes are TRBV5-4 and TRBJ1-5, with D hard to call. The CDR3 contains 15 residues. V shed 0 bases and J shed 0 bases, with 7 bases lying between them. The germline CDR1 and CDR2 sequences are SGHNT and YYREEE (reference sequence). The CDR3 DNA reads TGTGCCAGCAGCTTGGGGCGGGATAGCAATCAGCCCCAGCATTTT. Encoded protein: CASSLGRDSNQPQHF.

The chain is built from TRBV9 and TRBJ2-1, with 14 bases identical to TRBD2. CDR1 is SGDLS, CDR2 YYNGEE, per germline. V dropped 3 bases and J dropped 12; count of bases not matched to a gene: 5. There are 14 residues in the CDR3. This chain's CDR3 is CASSGLAGGGWQFF. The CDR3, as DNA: TGTGCCAGCAGCGGACTAGCGGGAGGGGGGTGGCAGTTCTTC.

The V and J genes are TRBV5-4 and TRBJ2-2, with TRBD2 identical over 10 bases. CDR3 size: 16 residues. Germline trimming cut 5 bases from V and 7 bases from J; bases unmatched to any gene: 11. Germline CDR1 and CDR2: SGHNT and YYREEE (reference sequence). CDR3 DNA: TGTGCCAGCAGGCCGGCTAGCGGGAGCTTTGGCGGGGAGCTGTTTTTT. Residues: CASRPASGSFGGELFF.

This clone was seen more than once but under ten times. The CDR3 protein is CASSSGTSVSPLHF. CDR3 DNA sequence: TGTGCCAGCAGCTCCGGGACATCTGTGTCACCCCTCCACTTT. The V and J genes are TRBV7-9 and TRBJ1-6, with D possibly being TRBD1 (6 bases). V gave up 4 bases and J gave up 10 bases, with 14 bases separating them. Germline assignment: CDR1 SEHNR and CDR2 FQNEAQ (reference sequence). The CDR3 is 14 residues long.

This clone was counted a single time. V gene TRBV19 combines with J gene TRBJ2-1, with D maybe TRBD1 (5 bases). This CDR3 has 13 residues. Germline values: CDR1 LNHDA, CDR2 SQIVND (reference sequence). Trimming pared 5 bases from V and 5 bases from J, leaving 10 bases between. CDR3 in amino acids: CASSWGFDNEQFF. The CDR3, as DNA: TGTGCCAGTAGTTGGGGCTTCGACAATGAGCAGTTCTTC.

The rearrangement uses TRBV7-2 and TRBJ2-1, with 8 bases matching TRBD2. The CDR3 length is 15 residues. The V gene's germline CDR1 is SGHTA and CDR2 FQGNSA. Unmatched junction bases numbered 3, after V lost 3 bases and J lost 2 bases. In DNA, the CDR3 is TGTGCCAGCAGCTTCACGGGAGGGGCCTACAATGAGCAGTTCTTC. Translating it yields CASSFTGGAYNEQFF.